This T cell receptor (beta chain) stems from a study of CD8+CD57+ T cells in acquired aplastic anemia. Study information: Average DNA yield from sorted CD4+ and CD8+ cells was 3.2 ug.

Worth noting for this clonotype: Antigen unknown. This clone may be a read error of a much larger clone one base away.

Genomic DNA provided the template from which TCR beta VDJ and CDR3 profiles were obtained. TCRdb re-called the reads with MiXCR, one entry per CDR3 protein. The repertoire includes about 180,000 distinct CDR3 sequences, roughly 50% of them detected once, and 1.8% sits in the top ten. All patients picked for sequencing had shown, by flow cytometry, an expansion of CD8+CD57+ cells. There was no therapy given to any patient before the blood sampling took place. Study results and caveats: Sharing between patients and controls was observed for twenty-nine CD8+ CDR3 sequences. No significant patient-versus-control difference appeared in CD8+ Simpson's diversity.

Germline values: CDR1 SGHNT, CDR2 YENEEA. Trimming took 6 bases from V and 4 from J; bases not matched to a gene: 6. This CDR3 is 14 amino acids long. The V call is TRBV11-3, the J call TRBJ2-7; 10 nucleotides line up with TRBD1. This receptor was obtained from a human donor with aplastic anemia. Sequencing was done on a sample of sorted CD4+, CD8+, or CD8+CD57+ T cells (not recorded which) from PBMCs. CDR3 nucleotide sequence: TGTGCCAGCAGTTTCGGGACAGGGGCATACGAGCAGTACTTC. It translates to CASSFGTGAYEQYF.